These 27 T cell receptor beta chains came from one sample sequenced in a study of vaccination and CD4 T cells after COVID-19. Sequenced with the Oncomine TCR Beta short-read assay was DNA taken from cultured CD4+ T cells. TCRdb re-analysed the PCR reads in MiXCR, keeping a single row per CDR3 protein. Here the sample spans around 26,000 distinct CDR3 sequences, 64% being singletons. As for treatment: roughly 11-day PBMC culture with coronavirus spike peptide pools or control peptides (ViraFEST assay). The antigens these receptors bind are not known. The sample consisted of CD4+ T cells from blood, cultured in vitro. The receptors shown here come from a human donor who had recovered from COVID-19.

The chain uses TRBV20-1 and TRBJ1-2; possibly TRBD1 for D (5 bases). The CDR3 spans 12 residues. The germline V gene has CDR1 DFQATT and CDR2 SNEGSKA (reference sequence). V was pared by 5 bases and J by 6 bases, with 13 bases between. The CDR3: CSAEGRSDGYTF. The CDR3 nucleotides read TGCAGTGCTGAGGGGAGGAGTGATGGCTACACCTTC.

This chain's CDR3 is CASSLATGGLNEQFF. The DNA for the CDR3 is TGCGCCAGCAGCTTGGCGACGGGAGGTCTCAATGAGCAGTTCTTC. The chain joins TRBV5-1 to TRBJ2-1; TRBD2 matches at 7 bases. The CDR3 is made up of 15 amino acids. Trimming removed 0 bases from V and 6 bases from J; junction bases left unmatched: 6. Germline V gene lookup returns CDR1 SGHRS and CDR2 YFSETQ.

The V and J genes are TRBV19 and TRBJ1-5; 11 nucleotides align to TRBD1. CDR1 is LNHDA and CDR2 is SQIVND in the germline V gene (reference sequence). The trim removed 7 bases at V and 1 base at J, leaving 3 bases unmatched. There are 15 residues in the CDR3. CDR3: CASNGDRGSNQPQHF. The DNA for the CDR3 is TGTGCCAGTAACGGGGACAGGGGGAGCAATCAGCCCCAGCATTTT. Supplemented by reference TRBV19 and TRBJ1-5, the full variable domain reads DGGITQSPKYLFRKEGQNVTLSCEQNLNHDAMYWYRQDPGQGLRLIYYSQIVNDFQKGDIAEGYSVSREKKESFPLTVTSAQKNPTAFYLCASNGDRGSNQPQHFGDGTRLSIL.

The count of this clonotype is one. This chain links TRBV15 with TRBJ2-7, with a possible D match to TRBD2 (6 bases). Germline V gene sequence: CDR1 LNHNV, CDR2 YYDKDF (reference sequence). CDR3 length: 12 residues. Deletions cut 5 bases from V and 5 bases from J, with 10 bases between. The CDR3 DNA follows: TGTGCCACCAGCGGTAGCGGCCACGAGCAGTACTTC. Translation: CATSGSGHEQYF.

The rearrangement links TRBV28 to TRBJ1-1; TRBD1 agrees at 8 bases. Looked up from germline, CDR1 is MDHEN and CDR2 is SYDVKM. V lost 2 bases to trimming and J lost 4 bases; unmatched junction nucleotides: 3. The CDR3 totals 14 residues. The CDR3 nucleotides read TGTGCCAGCAGTTTACTTGGACAGGGCACTGAAGCTTTCTTT. Protein sequence: CASSLLGQGTEAFF.

This chain connects TRBV4-3 to TRBJ1-2; D unclear. The germline V gene encodes CDR1 LGHNA and CDR2 YSLEER. CDR3 length: 14 residues. V dropped 4 bases and J dropped 4 bases, with 13 bases sitting between them. The CDR3, as DNA: TGCGCCAGCAGCCTCGCTCGGGGAACCTATGGCTACACCTTC. It specifies CASSLARGTYGYTF.

The chain couples TRBV6-5 to TRBJ1-5, with 8 bases fitting TRBD1. The CDR3 is 18 residues long. V was clipped by 4 bases and J by 0 bases; unmatched bases: 11. Germline assignment: CDR1 MNHEY and CDR2 SVGAGI. The CDR3 nucleotides are TGTGCCAGCAGTTCCGCAGGGGGCAGGGGCGGTAGCAATCAGCCCCAGCATTTT. Residues: CASSSAGGRGGSNQPQHF.

The gene calls are TRBV27 and TRBJ2-5; tentative D call: TRBD2 (5 bases). The CDR3 has 15 residues. V was clipped by 4 bases and J by 3 bases, with 15 bases between them. Per the germline V gene, CDR1 is MNHEY and CDR2 is SMNVEV (reference sequence). The DNA for the CDR3 is TGTGCCAGCAGTTCGGGGATGACACCAAAAGAGACCCAGTACTTC. Translation: CASSSGMTPKETQYF.

This clonotype was detected once. The junction shows a germline mismatch at one end, possibly a read error. In DNA, the CDR3 is TGCGCCAGCACCCCGGAAACAGGGGGCCTTTATAGCAATCAGCCCCAGCATTTT. Amino acids: CASTPETGGLYSNQPQHF. This chain joins TRBV28 and TRBJ1-5; 9 bases line up with TRBD1. The CDR3 length is 18 residues. CDR1 and CDR2 (germline): MDHEN, SYDVKM.

This chain connects TRBV6-2 or TRBV6-3 to TRBJ1-1, with 8 bases that match TRBD1. V was pared by 6 bases and J by 1 base, with 7 bases of the junction left unmatched. CDR3 length: 15 residues. Germline V CDR1 and CDR2: MNHEY, SVGEGT. Here the CDR3 reads CASRVDRVRNTEAFF. The CDR3 DNA reads as TGTGCCAGCAGGGTGGACAGGGTACGGAACACTGAAGCTTTCTTT.

The chain employs TRBV24-1 and TRBJ2-3; perhaps TRBD2 as D (5 bases). Germline lookup yields CDR1 KGHDR and CDR2 SFDVKD. V was shortened by 3 bases and J by 2 bases, with 11 bases between the two germline ends. The CDR3 sequence is 15 residues long. The CDR3 region has the DNA TGTGCCACCAGTGATCCCGAGAGGGCCACAGATACGCAGTATTTT. Encoded protein: CATSDPERATDTQYF.

This clonotype has just one count. CDR3 loop: CASSLARSSYNEQFF. The DNA of the CDR3 is TGTGCCAGCAGTTTAGCGCGAAGCTCCTACAATGAGCAGTTCTTC. This sequence joins TRBV12-3 or TRBV12-4 and TRBJ2-1; no clear D gene. The CDR3 spans 15 residues. V shed 0 bases and J shed 0 bases, with 6 bases lying between them.

The V call is TRBV7-9, the J call TRBJ2-7; D tentatively fits TRBD1 or TRBD2 (6 bases each). The CDR3 covers 13 residues. The germline V and J ends were trimmed by 5 bases and 5 bases, with 13 bases remaining between them. CDR1 and CDR2 (germline): SEHNR, FQNEAQ (reference sequence). The CDR3 region has the DNA TGTGCCAGCAGCCTAGACAGGAGGGACGAGCAGTACTTC. Protein: CASSLDRRDEQYF.

This clonotype occurred a few times. This chain joins TRBV7-2 and TRBJ1-3; tentatively, D is TRBD1 (5 bases). Trimming removed 1 base at V and 4 bases at J, with 8 bases between. This CDR3 region has 14 residues. Per germline, CDR1 SGHTA and CDR2 FQGNSA. The CDR3 region has the DNA TGTGCCAGCAGCTTAGATGGGACGGGAAACACCATATATTTT. This encodes CASSLDGTGNTIYF.

The chain carries TRBV6-1 and TRBJ1-1; D might be TRBD1 (6 bases). This CDR3 has 15 amino acids. Deletions cut 6 bases from V and 4 bases from J, with 18 bases between. CDR1 is MNHNS, CDR2 SASEGT, per germline. The CDR3 reads CASSVFRGQTTEAFF. The CDR3 nucleotides are TGTGCCAGCAGCGTCTTCAGGGGCCAGACCACTGAAGCTTTCTTT.

The chain employs TRBV21-1 and TRBJ1-5; the table's D gene call, TRBD1, was not cross checked with the DNA. TRBV21-1 constitutes a pseudogene. CDR3 length: 17 residues. The CDR3 coding sequence is TGTGCCAGCAGCAAAGTAAGGGCGGCAGAAAGCAATCAGCCCCAGCATTTT. The encoded protein is CASSKVRAAESNQPQHF.

The gene calls are TRBV7-2 and TRBJ2-7; maybe TRBD2 (5 bases). This CDR3 contains 11 residues. The germline V gene encodes CDR1 SGHTA and CDR2 FQGNSA. V dropped 4 bases and J dropped 6 bases, with 7 bases sitting between them. The CDR3 DNA sequence: TGTGCCAGCAGCTCACTAGGCGAGCAGTACTTC. Its protein product is CASSSLGEQYF.

V is TRBV7-2 and J is TRBJ1-1; no clear D. Looked up from germline, CDR1 is SGHTA and CDR2 is FQGNSA. Trimming took 3 bases from V and 1 from J, leaving 6 bases between them. This CDR3 spans 13 amino acids. The CDR3 here is CASSFRGNTEAFF. As DNA, the CDR3 is TGTGCCAGCAGCTTCCGGGGGAACACTGAAGCTTTCTTT.

This clonotype has just a few counts. The chain recombines TRBV10-3 with TRBJ1-2; D is undetermined. CDR3 length: 14 amino acids. Germline V gene sequence: CDR1 ENHRY, CDR2 SYGVKD. Trimming shortened V by 0 bases and J by 9 bases, and 14 bases separated the two germline ends. The CDR3 loop reads CAISESGKQTSYTF. The CDR3 DNA is TGTGCCATCAGTGAGTCGGGAAAACAGACGAGCTACACCTTC.

This clonotype was seen more than once but under ten times. The chain links TRBV6-1 to TRBJ2-7; TRBD2 matches 10 bases. J was trimmed by 3 bases and V by 5 bases; bases with no gene match: 7. The CDR3 consists of 15 residues. Germline V CDR1 and CDR2: MNHNS, SASEGT. The CDR3 region has the DNA TGTGCCAGCAGTCGGACCTTAGCGGGAGGCTACGAGCAGTACTTC. Its translation is CASSRTLAGGYEQYF.

This clonotype was observed a handful of times. The V and J genes are TRBV6-2 or TRBV6-3 and TRBJ2-7, with TRBD1 as a possible D gene (6 bases). Germline V gene lookup returns CDR1 MNHEY and CDR2 SVGEGT. This CDR3 has 15 residues. The germline V and J ends were trimmed by 7 bases and 4 bases, with 20 bases remaining between them. As DNA, the CDR3 is TGTGCCAGCACCCCCAGGGGCACAGGAGAGTACGAGCAGTACTTC. Translating it yields CASTPRGTGEYEQYF.

The chain couples TRBV10-2 to TRBJ2-5, with a weak D call TRBD2 (5 bases). CDR3 length: 14 residues. Looked up from germline, CDR1 is WSHSY and CDR2 is SAAADI. The V end was cut by 4 bases, the J end by 5 bases, with 14 bases between. This CDR3 reads CASSGRGFIETQYF. Written as DNA, the CDR3 is TGCGCCAGCAGTGGGAGAGGGTTTATTGAGACCCAGTACTTC.

This clonotype was recorded a few times. This chain links TRBV19 with TRBJ1-5, with D unresolved. Germline V CDR1 and CDR2: LNHDA, SQIVND (reference sequence). The ends were cut back, 3 bases at V and 4 bases at J, with 10 bases in the middle. The CDR3 runs to 14 residues. CDR3 residues: CASSINTGNQPQHF. CDR3 bases: TGTGCCAGTAGTATTAATACGGGGAATCAGCCCCAGCATTTT.

V gene TRBV5-4 combines with J gene TRBJ1-1; 9 positions match TRBD1. V trimming: 2 bases; J trimming: 5 bases; junction bases outside the gene matches: 16. This CDR3 has 18 amino acids. From germline, CDR1 is SGHNT and CDR2 YYREEE (reference sequence). The CDR3 region is CASSFGTGGNSRRTEAFF. The CDR3 coding sequence is TGTGCCAGCAGCTTCGGAACAGGGGGCAATTCCAGACGAACTGAAGCTTTCTTT.

This clonotype appeared a few times. This sequence joins TRBV27 and TRBJ2-7, with D possibly TRBD2 on 6 matching bases. Germline loops: CDR1 MNHEY, CDR2 SMNVEV (reference sequence). The CDR3 totals 12 residues. Trimming stripped 6 bases from V and 4 bases from J, with 10 bases between. The CDR3 protein is CASSPGRYEQYF. For the CDR3, the DNA is TGTGCCAGCAGCCCTGGGAGGTACGAGCAGTACTTC.

The chain recombines TRBV7-2 with TRBJ1-3, with a possible D match to TRBD1 (6 bases). This CDR3 is 22 amino acids long. The ends were cut back, 6 bases at V and 2 bases at J, with 35 bases in the middle. Germline-derived CDR1 and CDR2 are SGHTA and FQGNSA. CDR3 amino acids: CASSRHRDKALRKARTGNTIYF. CDR3 nucleotide sequence: TGTGCCAGCAGTCGGCACCGGGACAAGGCCCTCCGAAAAGCCCGAACTGGAAACACCATATATTTT.

This clonotype was detected a few times. This chain uses TRBV11-2 with TRBJ1-2; 7 bases are shared with TRBD1. V lost 2 bases and J lost 9; bases outside the gene matches: 12. This CDR3 contains 15 residues. In germline, CDR1 is SGHAT, CDR2 FQNNGV. The CDR3, as DNA: TGTGCCAGCAGCTTACTACAGGGGCCGCGTTCCAGCTACACCTTC. Protein product: CASSLLQGPRSSYTF.